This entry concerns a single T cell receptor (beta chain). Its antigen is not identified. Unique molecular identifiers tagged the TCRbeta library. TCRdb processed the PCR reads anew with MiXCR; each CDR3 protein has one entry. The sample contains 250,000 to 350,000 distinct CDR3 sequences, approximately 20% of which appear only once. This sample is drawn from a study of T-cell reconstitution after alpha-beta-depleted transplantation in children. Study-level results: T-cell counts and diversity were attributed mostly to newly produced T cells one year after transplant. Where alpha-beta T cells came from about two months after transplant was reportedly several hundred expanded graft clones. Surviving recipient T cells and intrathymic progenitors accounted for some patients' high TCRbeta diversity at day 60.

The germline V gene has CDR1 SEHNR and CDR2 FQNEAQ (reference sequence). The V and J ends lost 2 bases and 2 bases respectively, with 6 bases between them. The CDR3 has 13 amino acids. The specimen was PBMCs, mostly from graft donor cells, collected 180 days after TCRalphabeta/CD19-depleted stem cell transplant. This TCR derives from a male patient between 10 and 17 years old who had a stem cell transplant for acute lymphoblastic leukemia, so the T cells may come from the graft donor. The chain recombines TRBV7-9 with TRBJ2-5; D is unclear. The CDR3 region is CASSLRRQETQYF. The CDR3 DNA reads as TGTGCCAGCAGCTTACGGCGACAAGAGACCCAGTACTTC. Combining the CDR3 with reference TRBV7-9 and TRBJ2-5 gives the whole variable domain DTGVSQNPRHKITKRGQNVTFRCDPISEHNRLYWYRQTLGQGPEFLTYFQNEAQLEKSRLLSDRFSAERPKGSFSTLEIQRTEQGDSAMYLCASSLRRQETQYFGPGTRLLVL.